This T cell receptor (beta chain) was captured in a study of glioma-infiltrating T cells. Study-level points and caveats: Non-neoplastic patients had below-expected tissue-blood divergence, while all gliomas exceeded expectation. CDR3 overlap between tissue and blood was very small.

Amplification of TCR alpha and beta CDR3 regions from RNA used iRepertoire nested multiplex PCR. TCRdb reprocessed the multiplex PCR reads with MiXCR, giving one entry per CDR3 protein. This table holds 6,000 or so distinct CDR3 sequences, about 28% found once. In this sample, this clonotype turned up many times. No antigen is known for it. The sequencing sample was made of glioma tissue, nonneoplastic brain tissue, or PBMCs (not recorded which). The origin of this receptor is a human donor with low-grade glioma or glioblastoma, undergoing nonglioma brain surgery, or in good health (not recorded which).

The CDR3 DNA reads as TGTGCCAGCAGCCACTTTCAGCCCCAGCATTTT. Residues: CASSHFQPQHF. This chain uses TRBV3-1 with TRBJ1-5; D remains unclear. CDR3 length equals 11 residues. V lost 3 bases, J lost 6 bases, and 3 bases lay in between. Per the germline V gene, CDR1 is LGHDT and CDR2 is YNNKEL (reference sequence).